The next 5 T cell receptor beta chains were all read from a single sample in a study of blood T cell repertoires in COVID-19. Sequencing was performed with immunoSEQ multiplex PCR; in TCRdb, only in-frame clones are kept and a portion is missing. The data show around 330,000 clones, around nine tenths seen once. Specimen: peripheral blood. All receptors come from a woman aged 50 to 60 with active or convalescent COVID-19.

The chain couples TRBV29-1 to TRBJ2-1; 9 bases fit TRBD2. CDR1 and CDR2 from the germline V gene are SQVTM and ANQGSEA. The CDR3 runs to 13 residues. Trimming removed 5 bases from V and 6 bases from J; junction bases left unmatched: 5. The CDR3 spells CSVMETSGNEQFF. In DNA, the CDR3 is TGCAGCGTTATGGAGACTAGCGGCAATGAGCAGTTCTTC.

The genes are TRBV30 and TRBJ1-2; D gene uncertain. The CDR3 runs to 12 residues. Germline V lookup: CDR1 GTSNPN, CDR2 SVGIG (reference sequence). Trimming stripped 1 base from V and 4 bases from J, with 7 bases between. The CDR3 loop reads CAWSDSSYGYTF. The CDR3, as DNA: TGTGCCTGGAGTGACAGCAGCTATGGCTACACCTTC.

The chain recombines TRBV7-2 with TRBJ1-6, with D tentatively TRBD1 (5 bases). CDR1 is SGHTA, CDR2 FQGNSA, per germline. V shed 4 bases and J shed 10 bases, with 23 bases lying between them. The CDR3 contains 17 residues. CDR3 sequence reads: CASSSPWGEKGNSPLHF. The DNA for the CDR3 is TGTGCCAGCAGCTCCCCCTGGGGGGAAAAGGGTAACTCACCCCTCCACTTT.

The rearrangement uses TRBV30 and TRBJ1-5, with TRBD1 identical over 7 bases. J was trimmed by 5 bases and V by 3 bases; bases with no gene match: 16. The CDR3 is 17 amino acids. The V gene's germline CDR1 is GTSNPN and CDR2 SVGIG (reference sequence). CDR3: CAWSPLDRAWGDQPQHF. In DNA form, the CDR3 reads TGTGCCTGGAGCCCACTTGACAGGGCGTGGGGCGATCAGCCCCAGCATTTT.

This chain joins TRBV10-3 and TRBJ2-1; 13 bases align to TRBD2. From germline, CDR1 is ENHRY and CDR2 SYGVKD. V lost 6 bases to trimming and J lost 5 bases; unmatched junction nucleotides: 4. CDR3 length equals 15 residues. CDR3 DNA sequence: TGTGCCATCAGGACGACTAGCGGGGGGAACAATGAGCAGTTCTTC. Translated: CAIRTTSGGNNEQFF.